The clone carrying this TCR beta chain showed up just once. The record originates from a study of blood T cell repertoires in COVID-19. For the study at large: Donors in the United States, Italy and Spain gave samples during acute or convalescent COVID-19. T cells, B-cell-depleted T cells, or PBMCs provided the cDNA or gDNA that served as material.

Libraries were prepared by immunoSEQ multiplex PCR; TCRdb keeps only in-frame clonotypes and omits some of them. Of 150,000 to 200,000 clones listed, approximately 92% were seen once; the top ten hold around 0.53%. The CDR3 is made up of 13 amino acids. Germline V lookup: CDR1 MNHNS, CDR2 SASEGT. The V gene lost 3 bases and the J gene lost 6 bases, with 9 bases spanning the gap. The clonotype comes from a man between 45 and 60 years old with acute or convalescent COVID-19. The sample comprised peripheral blood. The chain couples TRBV6-1 to TRBJ1-5; a possible D gene is TRBD1 (6 bases). The CDR3 DNA is TGTGCCAGCAGTGACAACAGGGTTCAGCCCCAGCATTTT. Protein sequence: CASSDNRVQPQHF.